This TCR beta chain was captured in a study of molecular identifiers for immune sequencing clone quantification (dated 2018 in TCRdb). Broadly, across the study: For a replicate experiment, RNA from approximately 20,000 or 100,000 naive CD8 T cells was divided into five aliquots, and four of the five aliquots were sequenced. This methods study benchmarked molecular-identifier clustering-based TCR repertoire sequencing (MIDCIRS) and TCR RNA copy counting, using CD8 T cells to do so. Paper-wide results and their limitations: When barcode sub-clustering was left out, chimeric consensus sequences inflated TCR diversity, with chimeras reaching as high as 47%. In CMV-specific effector cells, over 99% of molecules were held by clones above 20 RNA copies, whereas under 1% of molecules were held by such clones in naive cells. Identical TCR molecules sharing a barcode could cause highly expanded clone sizes to be underestimated. Modeling gave around 3 recovered TCR RNA copies per cell versus around 10 by digital PCR, implying about 30% capture efficiency. The naive libraries included spiked-in Jurkat TCR RNA (around 10 copies' worth), and this RNA is not part of the donor repertoire. A single cell's worth of spiked-in Jurkat TCR RNA was reported detectable even among 750,000 to 1,000,000 naive CD8 T cells.

V and J are truncated by 0 bases and 8 bases respectively, leaving an intervening sequence of 11 bases. CDR1 and CDR2, per the germline V gene, are SNHLY and FYNNEI. The CDR3 runs 14 residues from the cysteine to the phenylalanine. Solely the CDR3 DNA is kept, with 42 bases framed from the first base. Libraries were made using PCR. Data came from an Illumina HiSeq 4000. Preparation of bulk TCR libraries followed a previously described approach, with the TCR primers listed in Table S5. The Qiagen AllPrep DNA/RNA kit was used to purify total RNA. Reads from multiple sequencing runs of the same library were pooled before analysis. The published analysis was carried out like this. Reads were retained only if their TCR constant sequence matched exactly, and those retained reads were trimmed to 150 nt and grouped according to their 12-nt molecular barcodes. Within each barcode group, reads were sub-clustered at a 15% Levenshtein threshold, and quality-weighted consensus sequences were built per RNA molecule. Non-functional sequences were excluded, and lower-count sequences lying one edit away from another sequence were also excluded. Barcode sub-clusters with fewer than 20% of the maximum read count were removed, based on fitting two negative binomial distributions. TCRdb applied fastp at Q25 and MiXCR to the public reads, then kept only in-frame beta chains. CDR3 protein sequences are deduplicated, and each keeps its most common genes and DNA. For this entry, the V and J calls and clone size follow TCRdb and not the study's own pipeline. The sample table contains about half a million distinct CDR3 sequences; only one count was recorded for 20% to 25% of them. About 0.8% of the sample lies in the top ten.

With respect to this clonotype: What antigen it recognizes has not been identified. No base quality values were provided; no much bigger clone lies one nucleotide off.

Libraries of naive CD8 T cells were built from anywhere between about 17,000 and 1,000,000 sorted cells, with 10%, 30% or 50% of the purified RNA used. Naive CD8 T cells were FACS-sorted as CD8+CD4-CCR7+CD45RA+ on a BD FACSAria II into RLT Plus buffer. To test detection sensitivity, Jurkat RNA equivalent to approximately ten TCR copies was spiked into samples of roughly 20,000-1,000,000 naive CD8 T cells. Enrichment of CD8 T cells was performed with RosetteSep CD8+ T Cell Enrichment Cocktail and Ficoll-Paque, after which ACK red cell lysis was carried out. The rearrangement joined TRBV2 to TRBJ2-1; the D gene is tentatively TRBD1 or TRBD2, each matching 5 bases. This clonotype originated in a human donor in good health. Some libraries in this study had Jurkat cell RNA spiked in. The sequenced sample consisted of naive CD8+ T cells from blood, with Jurkat cell RNA spiked in. The cell subset or site label here, explained by the study, means: FACS-sorted CD8+CD4-CCR7+CD45RA+ naive T cells. The CDR3 protein: CASSEALTGHEQFF. The DNA sequence is given as TGTGCCAGCAGTGAAGCGCTTACGGGGCATGAGCAGTTCTTC. Where the CDR3 stops, the reference TRBV2 and TRBJ2-1 genes take over; the full variable domain is EPEVTQTPSHQVTQMGQEVILRCVPISNHLYFYWYRQILGQKVEFLVSFYNNEISEKSEIFDDQFSVERPDGSNFTLKIRSTKLEDSAMYFCASSEALTGHEQFFGPGTRLTVL.